The clone carrying this TCR beta chain was detected only a few times. This sample was taken from a study of shared clonotypes between healthy human individuals. Sorted-subset replicate PCR reactions were performed with around 200 ng DNA, corresponding to roughly 31,000 T cell genomes. Clones were read by immunoSEQ multiplex PCR, and TCRdb kept only the in-frame ones, dropping some. The table records over a million clones, 70% to 80% of them present only once. Trimming cost V 3 bases and J 8 bases, with 10 bases left between them. Germline CDR1 and CDR2: MDHEN and SYDVKM. This CDR3 region has 12 residues. The donors, all of them Caucasian adults, lived in Nashville, Tennessee.

This clonotype was sampled from a man younger than 35 in good health. Some clones in this sample may be carry-over from other donors' samples. The V call is TRBV28, the J call TRBJ1-2; D gene ambiguous. Source material: memory CD4+ T cells from PBMCs. Regarding subset: CD45RA-negative fraction. CDR3 amino acids: CASSFRQAGYTF. CDR3 DNA: TGTGCCAGCAGTTTCCGTCAGGCAGGCTACACCTTC.